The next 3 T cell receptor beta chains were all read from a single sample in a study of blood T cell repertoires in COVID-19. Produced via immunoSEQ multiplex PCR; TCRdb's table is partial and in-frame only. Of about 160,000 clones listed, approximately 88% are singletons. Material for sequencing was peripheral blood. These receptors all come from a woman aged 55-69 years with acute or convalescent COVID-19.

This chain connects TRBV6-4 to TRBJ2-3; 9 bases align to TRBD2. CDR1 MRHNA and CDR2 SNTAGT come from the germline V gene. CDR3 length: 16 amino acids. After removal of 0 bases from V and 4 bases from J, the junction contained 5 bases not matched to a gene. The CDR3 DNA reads TGTGCCAGCAGTGACTCGGGCGGGGGGGCGGCAGATACGCAGTATTTT. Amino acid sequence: CASSDSGGGAADTQYF.

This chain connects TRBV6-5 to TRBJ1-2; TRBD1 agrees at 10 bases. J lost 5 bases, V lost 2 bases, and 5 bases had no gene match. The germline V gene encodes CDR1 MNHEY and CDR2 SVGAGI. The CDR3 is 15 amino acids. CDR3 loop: CASSYLGTGVYGYTF. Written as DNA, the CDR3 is TGTGCCAGCAGTTACCTGGGGACAGGGGTGTATGGCTACACCTTC.

The CDR3 spells CASSATGNVSYGYTF. In DNA, the CDR3 is TGTGCCAGCAGCGCGACAGGGAATGTTAGCTATGGCTACACCTTC. This rearrangement joins TRBV5-6 to TRBJ1-2, with 7 bases lining up with TRBD1. Germline trimming cut 4 bases from V and 4 bases from J; bases unmatched to any gene: 10. The CDR3 runs to 15 residues. Germline CDR1 and CDR2: SGHDT and YYEEEE.